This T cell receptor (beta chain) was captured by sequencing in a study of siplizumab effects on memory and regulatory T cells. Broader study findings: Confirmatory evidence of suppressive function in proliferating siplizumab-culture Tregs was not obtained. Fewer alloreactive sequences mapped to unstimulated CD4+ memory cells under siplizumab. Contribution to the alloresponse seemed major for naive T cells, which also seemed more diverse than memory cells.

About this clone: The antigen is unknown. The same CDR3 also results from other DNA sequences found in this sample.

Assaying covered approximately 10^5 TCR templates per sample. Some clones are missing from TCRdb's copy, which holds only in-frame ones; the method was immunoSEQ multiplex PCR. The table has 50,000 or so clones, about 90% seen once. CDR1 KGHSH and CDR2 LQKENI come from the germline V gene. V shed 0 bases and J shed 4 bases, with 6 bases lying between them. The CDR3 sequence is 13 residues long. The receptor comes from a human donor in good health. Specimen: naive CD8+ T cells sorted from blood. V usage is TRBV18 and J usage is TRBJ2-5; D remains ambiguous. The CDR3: CASSPPEVETQYF. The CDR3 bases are TGTGCCAGCTCACCACCGGAAGTAGAGACCCAGTACTTC. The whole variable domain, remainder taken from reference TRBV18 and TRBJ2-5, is NAGVMQNPRHLVRRRGQEARLRCSPMKGHSHVYWYRQLPEEGLKFMVYLQKENIIDESGMPKERFSAEFPKEGPSILRIQQVVRGDSAAYFCASSPPEVETQYFGPGTRLLVL.